This T cell receptor beta chain emerged from a study of identical twins. Study-wide results and limits: With beta out-of-frame sequences, excess sharing by twins was weaker. Monozygotic twins shared more out-of-frame TCR alpha than recombination models predicted. Abundant beta clonotypes from cord blood bore fewer insertions; memory repertoires lacked this pattern.

The CDR3 covers 15 residues. The V and J ends lost 0 bases and 6 bases, in that order; junction bases with no gene match: 8. CDR1 is DFQATT and CDR2 is SNEGSKA in the germline V gene (reference sequence). A template switching step contributed a universal primer site, while unique molecular identifiers were present in the cDNA. From the 5' RACE reads, TCRdb called clonotypes with MiXCR, one entry per CDR3 protein. The sample consists of a few hundred thousand distinct CDR3 sequences, 18% of them appearing once. This clonotype was counted ten times or more. Antigen: not known. The chain carries TRBV20-1 and TRBJ2-1, with 7 bases identical to TRBD2. This TCR was recovered from a man in his forties or fifties in good health. What was sequenced was naive T cells sorted from blood. CDR3 amino acids: CSARDLWEGGNEQFF. Here the CDR3 DNA reads TGCAGTGCTAGAGATCTGTGGGAGGGTGGCAATGAGCAGTTCTTC.